This T cell receptor (beta chain) comes out of a study of T-cell memory formation after mild COVID-19. TCRdb reanalysed the 5' RACE reads using MiXCR and keeps one entry per CDR3 protein. The table lists approximately 16,000 distinct CDR3 sequences, approximately 23% of them singletons. This clonotype was recorded many times. The TCR originated in a man between 18 and 29 years old who had mild COVID-19 (a few samples of this study predate the infection). Cell type and time point are not known. What was sequenced was PBMCs or a T cell subset sorted from them (not recorded which).

Written as DNA, the CDR3 is TGCGCCAGCAGCCAAGGGGACAGGGGAAACTACGAGCAGTACTTC. Residues: CASSQGDRGNYEQYF. V usage is TRBV4-3 and J usage is TRBJ2-7; 10 bases are shared with TRBD1. The length of the CDR3 is 15 residues. Per the germline V gene, CDR1 is LGHNA and CDR2 is YSLEER. With V trimmed by 1 base and J by 3 bases, 3 bases remained unmatched.